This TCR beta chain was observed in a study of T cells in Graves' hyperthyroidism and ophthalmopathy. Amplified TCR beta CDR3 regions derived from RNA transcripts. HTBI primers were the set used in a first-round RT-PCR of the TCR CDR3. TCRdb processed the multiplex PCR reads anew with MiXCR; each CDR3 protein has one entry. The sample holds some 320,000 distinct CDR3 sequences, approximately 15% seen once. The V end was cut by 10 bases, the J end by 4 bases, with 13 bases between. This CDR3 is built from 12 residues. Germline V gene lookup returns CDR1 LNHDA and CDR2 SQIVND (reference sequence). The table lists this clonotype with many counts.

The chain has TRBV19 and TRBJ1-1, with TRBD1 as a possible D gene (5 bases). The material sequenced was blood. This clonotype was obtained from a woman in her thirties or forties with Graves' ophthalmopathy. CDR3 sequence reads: CATLFGGTEAFF. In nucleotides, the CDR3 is TGTGCCACCCTGTTCGGGGGCACTGAAGCTTTCTTT. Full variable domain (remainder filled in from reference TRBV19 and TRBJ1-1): DGGITQSPKYLFRKEGQNVTLSCEQNLNHDAMYWYRQDPGQGLRLIYYSQIVNDFQKGDIAEGYSVSREKKESFPLTVTSAQKNPTAFYLCATLFGGTEAFFGQGTRLTVV.